The 20 T cell receptor beta chains below all came from one sample that was sequenced in a study of control samples from healthy donors and cancer patients. Here immunoSEQ multiplex PCR was the method, and the copy in TCRdb shows in-frame clones only, minus some. Here the sample spans 65,000 to 85,000 clones, about nine tenths being singletons. Input material: PBMCs. The receptors here all came from a woman in her 50s with colorectal cancer.

DNA for the CDR3: TGTGCCAGCAGCTTAGGGGAGGGCAGGAGAGAGACCCAGTACTTC. It yields the protein CASSLGEGRRETQYF. The chain carries TRBV7-3 and TRBJ2-5, with 7 bases identical to TRBD2. Germline V gives CDR1 SGHTA, CDR2 FQGTGA. The CDR3 is 15 residues long. Trimming removed 2 bases from V and 4 bases from J; junction bases left unmatched: 7. The variable domain in full, with the rest retrieved from reference TRBV7-3 and TRBJ2-5, is GAGVSQTPSNKVTEKGKYVELRCDPISGHTALYWYRQSLGQGPEFLIYFQGTGAADDSGLPNDRFFAVRPEGSVSTLKIQRTERGDSAVYLCASSLGEGRRETQYFGPGTRLLVL.

The chain links TRBV6-2 or TRBV6-3 to TRBJ2-7; TRBD1 aligns across 8 bases. The V gene end was trimmed by 6 bases and the J gene end by 2 bases; junction bases not matched to a gene: 9. Germline CDR1 MNHEY, CDR2 SVGEGT. The CDR3 consists of 15 residues. CDR3 in amino acids: CASSPRDRPAYEQYV. The CDR3 coding sequence is TGTGCCAGCAGCCCCCGGGACAGGCCCGCCTACGAGCAGTACGTC.

This chain connects TRBV4-3 to TRBJ2-1, with D uncertain. There are 14 residues in the CDR3. Germline CDR1 reads LGHNA; CDR2 reads YSLEER. V lost 0 bases, J lost 5 bases, and 8 bases lay in between. The CDR3 DNA follows: TGCGCCAGCAGCCAAGATAGGTTCAACAATGAGCAGTTCTTC. This translates into CASSQDRFNNEQFF.

On this clone itself: The identical CDR3 is also encoded by other nucleotide sequences in the sample. The CDR3 DNA reads TGTGCCAGTAGTATTGGGGGAGGGGGCTGGGATCAGCCCCAGCATTTT. This gives the protein CASSIGGGGWDQPQHF. This chain links TRBV19 with TRBJ1-5, with TRBD1 identical over 7 bases. This CDR3 contains 16 residues. Trimming took 3 bases from V and 5 from J; bases not matched to a gene: 10. CDR1 LNHDA and CDR2 SQIVND come from the germline V gene (reference sequence).

The chain is built from TRBV20-1 and TRBJ1-2, with TRBD1 as a possible D gene (5 bases). The V gene's germline CDR1 is DFQATT and CDR2 SNEGSKA (reference sequence). This CDR3 region has 13 residues. Trimming shortened V by 3 bases and J by 8 bases, and 16 bases separated the two germline ends. The CDR3 sequence: CSASVFGTNGYTF. The CDR3 DNA follows: TGCAGTGCTAGTGTGTTTGGGACCAACGGCTACACCTTC.

The V and J genes are TRBV6-9 and TRBJ1-2; D is undetermined. The CDR3 has 13 residues. The ends were cut back, 4 bases at V and 1 base at J, with 7 bases in the middle. CDR1 MNHGY and CDR2 SVAAGI come from the germline V gene. The CDR3 region is CASSSGFNYGYTF. In DNA form, the CDR3 reads TGTGCCAGCAGTTCCGGCTTTAACTATGGCTACACCTTC.

The rearrangement links TRBV19 to TRBJ1-5; D remains unclear. CDR3 length equals 16 residues. Per the germline V gene, CDR1 is LNHDA and CDR2 is SQIVND (reference sequence). Trimming removed 6 bases from V and 3 bases from J, with 18 bases in between. As DNA, the CDR3 is TGTGCCAGTAGCCCCCGAACAGCGAGCATCAATCAGCCCCAGCATTTT. Protein sequence: CASSPRTASINQPQHF.

Only one count was recorded for this clone. The chain has TRBV28 and TRBJ1-5; the D is unclear. Per the germline V gene, CDR1 is MDHEN and CDR2 is SYDVKM. This CDR3 has 14 residues. Trimming took 4 bases from V and 7 from J, leaving 14 bases between them. Written as DNA, the CDR3 is TGTGCCAGCAGTTCAAGGGAAATAAGACAGCCCCAGCATTTT. Its translation is CASSSREIRQPQHF.

The chain is built from TRBV7-2 and TRBJ1-3; D is unresolved. The germline V gene encodes CDR1 SGHTA and CDR2 FQGNSA. The V end lost 5 bases, the J end lost 0 bases, and 11 bases lay between the germline ends. CDR3 length: 15 residues. The CDR3 protein is CASSEQAVSGNTIYF. The CDR3 DNA is TGTGCCAGCAGCGAGCAGGCTGTCTCTGGAAACACCATATATTTT.

J is TRBJ1-4 and V is TRBV14, with 9 positions matching TRBD1. Germline loops: CDR1 SGHDN, CDR2 FVKESK. The CDR3 has 13 amino acids. V was pared by 4 bases and J by 8 bases, with 2 bases of the junction left unmatched. CDR3 residues: CASSRDRAEKLFF. In nucleotides, the CDR3 is TGTGCCAGCAGCCGGGACAGGGCCGAAAAACTGTTTTTT.

This clone was counted between two and nine times. The rearrangement links TRBV2 to TRBJ1-5; D gene ambiguous. V lost 5 bases to trimming and J lost 0 bases, with 11 bases between them. The CDR3 consists of 15 residues. CDR1 and CDR2 (germline): SNHLY, FYNNEI. This CDR3 reads CASSSDSNSNQPQHF. Written as DNA, the CDR3 is TGTGCCAGCAGTTCGGACTCGAATAGCAATCAGCCCCAGCATTTT. Drawing the rest from reference TRBV2 and TRBJ1-5, the complete variable domain is EPEVTQTPSHQVTQMGQEVILRCVPISNHLYFYWYRQILGQKVEFLVSFYNNEISEKSEIFDDQFSVERPDGSNFTLKIRSTKLEDSAMYFCASSSDSNSNQPQHFGDGTRLSIL.

The chain recombines TRBV4-2 with TRBJ1-2; unclear D gene. The CDR3 runs 12 residues. CDR1 and CDR2 from the germline V gene are LGHNA and YNFKEQ. V lost 3 bases, J lost 8 bases, and 10 bases lay in between. The chain's CDR3 is CASSHWGKGYTF. The DNA for the CDR3 is TGTGCCAGCAGCCACTGGGGTAAGGGCTACACCTTC.

The V and J genes are TRBV27 and TRBJ2-1; maybe TRBD2 (5 bases). The germline V gene has CDR1 MNHEY and CDR2 SMNVEV (reference sequence). This CDR3 region has 14 residues. V gave up 5 bases and J gave up 7 bases, with 15 bases separating them. The CDR3 DNA is TGTGCCAGCAGTGCTGAAGGGAGAGGGAATGAGCAGTTCTTC. Amino acids: CASSAEGRGNEQFF.

In its sample, this clone was seen once. This chain links TRBV4-3 with TRBJ2-3; 8 bases line up with TRBD2. With 4 bases clipped from V and 0 bases from J, the junction kept 3 bases outside the gene matches. Germline CDR1 reads LGHNA; CDR2 reads YSLEER. CDR3 length equals 15 residues. The CDR3 protein is CASSLGLESTDTQYF. The CDR3 region has the DNA TGCGCCAGCAGCCTGGGACTAGAAAGCACAGATACGCAGTATTTT.

Comments on this clone: The same CDR3 is also encoded by other DNA sequences in this sample. The gene calls are TRBV2 and TRBJ1-1, with D tentatively TRBD1 (5 bases). Trimming shortened V by 6 bases and J by 0 bases, and 8 bases separated the two germline ends. From germline, CDR1 is SNHLY and CDR2 FYNNEI. The CDR3 has 13 residues. This CDR3 reads CASRGVMNTEAFF. The CDR3 region has the DNA TGTGCCAGCAGGGGGGTCATGAACACTGAAGCTTTCTTT.

The genes are TRBV24-1 and TRBJ2-3; either TRBD1 or TRBD2 may supply D (6 bases each). Germline CDR1 and CDR2: KGHDR and SFDVKD. The V end was cut by 4 bases, the J end by 5 bases, with 18 bases between. This CDR3 contains 16 residues. The CDR3 is CATSDPRGEGGDTQYF. The CDR3 DNA sequence: TGTGCCACCAGTGACCCCAGGGGCGAGGGGGGAGATACGCAGTATTTT.

The chain employs TRBV3-1 (or the pseudogene TRBV3-2) and TRBJ2-5; TRBD2 aligns across 11 bases. The V gene end was trimmed by 1 base and the J gene end by 9 bases; junction bases not matched to a gene: 7. Germline V gene lookup returns CDR1 LGHDT and CDR2 YNNKEL (reference sequence). The CDR3 has 15 amino acids. The CDR3 DNA sequence: TGTGCCAGCAGCCAAGGACTAGCGGGGTCTCGGCCCCAGTACTTC. Translation: CASSQGLAGSRPQYF.

The V call is TRBV4-3, the J call TRBJ2-2; tentative D call: TRBD1 (6 bases). CDR1 is LGHNA and CDR2 is YSLEER in the germline V gene. This CDR3 is 15 amino acids long. V lost 3 bases and J 2 bases, leaving 10 bases between the germline ends. The CDR3 sequence: CASSQSGDNTGELFF. The CDR3 coding sequence is TGCGCCAGCAGCCAGTCAGGGGACAACACCGGGGAGCTGTTTTTT.

J is TRBJ2-1 and V is TRBV3-1 (or the pseudogene TRBV3-2); D is possibly TRBD1 (6 bases). Germline values: CDR1 LGHDT, CDR2 YNNKEL (reference sequence). This CDR3 is built from 12 residues. The V gene lost 4 bases and the J gene lost 7 bases, with 8 bases spanning the gap. The CDR3 bases are TGTGCCAGCAGCCGACAGGAGAATGAGCAGTTCTTC. It translates to CASSRQENEQFF.

The rearrangement joins TRBV18 to TRBJ1-6, with D possibly being TRBD1 (6 bases). V dropped 3 bases and J dropped 2 bases, with 8 bases sitting between them. This CDR3 spans 15 amino acids. Germline V gene lookup returns CDR1 KGHSH and CDR2 LQKENI. CDR3 sequence (DNA): TGTGCCAGCTCACCCGGACAGCCCTATAATTCACCCCTCCACTTT. Protein sequence: CASSPGQPYNSPLHF.